Shown below are 27 T cell receptor beta chains from a single sample sequenced in a study of shared clonotypes between healthy human individuals. Using immunoSEQ multiplex PCR, the repertoire was profiled, and TCRdb retains in-frame clones only, with some absent. There are about 2.4 million clones in the sample; 80% to 95% occur only once, and around 0.37% lies in the top ten. Sequenced input: naive CD4+ T cells from PBMCs. Subset in this sample: CD45RA+ positively selected. The receptors come from a young man in good health. Some clones in this sample may be carry-over from other donors' samples.

V usage is TRBV2 and J usage is TRBJ1-1; 9 positions agree with TRBD1. Germline V CDR1 and CDR2: SNHLY, FYNNEI. V was clipped by 6 bases and J by 5 bases; unmatched bases: 1. This CDR3 region has 12 residues. CDR3 region: CASRGQGTEAFF. The CDR3 DNA follows: TGTGCCAGCAGAGGACAGGGGACTGAAGCTTTCTTT.

This clone was seen a handful of times. The DNA for the CDR3 is TGTGCCAGCAGCTTGTCGGGACTAGCGGTGCTGGGGACCCAGTACTTC. This translates into CASSLSGLAVLGTQYF. The rearrangement links TRBV7-2 to TRBJ2-5, with 11 positions matching TRBD2. The CDR3 covers 16 residues. Germline assignment: CDR1 SGHTA and CDR2 FQGNSA. Losses at the gene ends were 3 bases for V and 7 bases for J; bases not matched to a gene: 10.

The chain employs TRBV7-3 and TRBJ2-1; 10 bases line up with TRBD2. The germline gives CDR1 SGHTA, CDR2 FQGTGA. The CDR3 totals 16 residues. Germline trimming cut 3 bases from V and 4 bases from J; bases unmatched to any gene: 6. CDR3 sequence: CASSLQMTSGYNEQFF. CDR3 bases: TGTGCCAGCAGCTTGCAAATGACTAGCGGGTACAATGAGCAGTTCTTC.

J is TRBJ1-5 and V is TRBV18, with 8 positions matching TRBD1. Germline V lookup: CDR1 KGHSH, CDR2 LQKENI. The J segment lost 2 bases and the V segment lost 5 bases, leaving 8 bases of the junction unmatched. CDR3 size: 16 residues. CDR3: CASSSTGGIGNQPQHF. CDR3 coding DNA: TGTGCCAGCTCAAGCACAGGGGGTATCGGCAATCAGCCCCAGCATTTT.

The chain employs TRBV4-3 and TRBJ2-2; either TRBD1 or TRBD2 may fit D (5 bases each). V was shortened by 2 bases and J by 6 bases, with 10 bases between the two germline ends. This CDR3 comprises 14 residues. Germline V CDR1 and CDR2: LGHNA, YSLEER. In nucleotides, the CDR3 is TGCGCCAGCAGCCAAAATACGGGGCCCGGGGAGCTGTTTTTT. Translation gives CASSQNTGPGELFF.

The chain joins TRBV25-1 to TRBJ2-7; 7 bases are shared with TRBD1. This CDR3 has 16 residues. Germline V CDR1 and CDR2: MGHDK, SYGVNS. J was trimmed by 2 bases and V by 2 bases; bases with no gene match: 9. The CDR3 here is CASSEPGQTRTYEQYF. In nucleotides, the CDR3 is TGTGCCAGCAGTGAACCGGGACAGACCCGGACCTACGAGCAGTACTTC.

The V and J genes are TRBV6-5 and TRBJ1-5; 7 bases line up with TRBD1. J gave up 7 bases and V 1 base, and 4 bases lay outside the gene matches. The CDR3 length is 14 residues. Germline assignment: CDR1 MNHEY and CDR2 SVGAGI. The CDR3 coding sequence is TGTGCCAGCAGTTACTACAGGGGAACCCAGCCCCAGCATTTT. Protein product: CASSYYRGTQPQHF.

The sample holds one count of this clone. The rearrangement links TRBV4-3 to TRBJ1-6; D is uncertain. Between the trimmed V and J ends, which lost 1 base and 10 bases, there was a span of 11 bases. Germline CDR1 is LGHNA and CDR2 is YSLEER. The CDR3 is 14 amino acids. CDR3 amino acids: CASSQVGNLSPLHF. CDR3 coding DNA: TGCGCCAGCAGCCAAGTGGGTAACCTCTCACCCCTCCACTTT.

CDR3 residues: CASSVLAGHNEQFF. The DNA of the CDR3 is TGTGCCAGCAGCGTACTAGCGGGACACAATGAGCAGTTCTTC. The V gene is TRBV7-9, the J gene TRBJ2-1, with 10 positions matching TRBD2. The CDR3 extends over 14 amino acids. Per germline, CDR1 SEHNR and CDR2 FQNEAQ (reference sequence). V shed 5 bases and J 5 bases; nucleotides not matched to a gene: 3. The whole variable domain, remainder taken from reference TRBV7-9 and TRBJ2-1, is DTGVSQNPRHKITKRGQNVTFRCDPISEHNRLYWYRQTLGQGPEFLTYFQNEAQLEKSRLLSDRFSAERPKGSFSTLEIQRTEQGDSAMYLCASSVLAGHNEQFFGPGTRLTVL.

As to this clone: Other DNA sequences from this sample encode an identical CDR3 as well. V and J are TRBV7-3 and TRBJ2-2; 10 bases are shared with TRBD1. The CDR3 is made up of 17 amino acids. CDR1 and CDR2 (germline): SGHTA, FQGTGA. V dropped 3 bases and J dropped 0; count of bases not matched to a gene: 4. CDR3 coding DNA: TGTGCCAGCAGCTTGGTCGGACAGGGGGCGAACACCGGGGAGCTGTTTTTT. Translated: CASSLVGQGANTGELFF.

The CDR3 sequence: CASSYSDQPQHF. In DNA, the CDR3 is TGTGCCAGCAGTTACTCGGATCAGCCCCAGCATTTT. The chain carries TRBV6-6 and TRBJ1-5; unclear D gene. Trimming stripped 0 bases from V and 5 bases from J, with 2 bases between. Germline-derived CDR1 and CDR2 are MNHNY and SVGAGI (reference sequence). The CDR3 consists of 12 residues.

The chain links TRBV6-1 to TRBJ1-2; D uncertain. Per germline, CDR1 MNHNS and CDR2 SASEGT. Trimming left V 4 bases short and J 3 bases short, with 9 bases between. The CDR3 loop spans 13 amino acids. The chain's CDR3 is CASSVGPYYGYTF. Written as DNA, the CDR3 is TGTGCCAGCAGTGTAGGACCCTACTATGGCTACACCTTC.

The CDR3 reads CASSLAGAGANVLTF. The CDR3 coding sequence is TGTGCCAGCAGCTTAGCAGGGGCTGGGGCCAACGTCCTGACTTTC. The chain couples TRBV11-1 to TRBJ2-6, with a possible D match to TRBD1 (5 bases). Trimming took off 0 bases at V and 2 bases at J, with 5 bases between the two ends. CDR3 length equals 15 residues. The germline V gene has CDR1 SGHAT and CDR2 FQDESV (reference sequence). The full variable domain, rest sourced from reference TRBV11-1 and TRBJ2-6, is EAEVAQSPRYKITEKSQAVAFWCDPISGHATLYWYRQILGQGPELLVQFQDESVVDDSQLPKDRFSAERLKGVDSTLKIQPAELGDSAMYLCASSLAGAGANVLTFGAGSRLTVL.

A remark on this clone: The sample holds other DNA sequences that translate to the same CDR3. The V gene is TRBV7-2, the J gene TRBJ1-2; D is unclear. This CDR3 spans 12 amino acids. V lost 1 base to trimming and J lost 5 bases, with 5 bases between them. From germline, CDR1 is SGHTA and CDR2 FQGNSA. CDR3 sequence (DNA): TGTGCCAGCAGCTTAGTTGGATATGGCTACACCTTC. Protein sequence: CASSLVGYGYTF. Supplemented by reference TRBV7-2 and TRBJ1-2, the full variable domain reads GAGVSQSPSNKVTEKGKDVELRCDPISGHTALYWYRQSLGQGLEFLIYFQGNSAPDKSGLPSDRFSAERTGGSVSTLTIQRTQQEDSAVYLCASSLVGYGYTFGSGTRLTVV.

This clone was found once. The V gene is TRBV9, the J gene TRBJ2-5; 7 positions match TRBD2. CDR3 length equals 14 residues. Trimming took 4 bases from V and 2 from J; bases not matched to a gene: 5. Per the germline V gene, CDR1 is SGDLS and CDR2 is YYNGEE. The CDR3 loop is CASSRRGGQETQYF. As DNA, the CDR3 is TGTGCCAGCAGCCGGCGCGGGGGTCAAGAGACCCAGTACTTC.

CDR3 nucleotide sequence: TGCGCCAGCAGCTATCTCGGCAGCAGCACCGGGGAGCTGTTTTTT. Translating it yields CASSYLGSSTGELFF. The V gene is TRBV5-1, the J gene TRBJ2-2; D uncertain. CDR3 length: 15 residues. CDR1 and CDR2 (germline): SGHRS, YFSETQ. Trimming took off 3 bases at V and 4 bases at J, with 13 bases between the two ends.

This chain links TRBV5-6 with TRBJ1-4, with D possibly being TRBD1 (5 bases). The CDR3 totals 15 residues. V was trimmed by 2 bases and J by 2 bases, leaving 10 bases between them. CDR1 is SGHDT, CDR2 YYEEEE, per germline. This CDR3 reads CASSLPPGTNEKLFF. The CDR3 DNA sequence: TGTGCCAGCAGCTTACCCCCAGGGACTAATGAAAAACTGTTTTTT.

The V gene is TRBV7-2, the J gene TRBJ2-2, with D possibly being TRBD2 (6 bases). Germline V gives CDR1 SGHTA, CDR2 FQGNSA. The CDR3 extends over 15 amino acids. V was trimmed by 1 base and J by 1 base, leaving 7 bases between them. CDR3 in DNA: TGTGCCAGCAGCTTAGGCGGGGTGAACACCGGGGAGCTGTTTTTT. This translates into CASSLGGVNTGELFF.

V usage is TRBV7-9 and J usage is TRBJ2-7, with D unclear. Trimming took off 1 base at V and 7 bases at J, with 8 bases between the two ends. Per germline, CDR1 SEHNR and CDR2 FQNEAQ (reference sequence). The CDR3 runs 12 residues. DNA for the CDR3: TGTGCCAGCAGCTTAGTATGGAGAGAGCAGTACTTC. This translates into CASSLVWREQYF.

This clone was picked up one time. The gene calls are TRBV5-1 and TRBJ2-7; 8 nucleotides line up with TRBD1. J gave up 0 bases and V 6 bases, and 17 bases lay outside the gene matches. This CDR3 is 18 amino acids long. The germline CDR1 and CDR2 sequences are SGHRS and YFSETQ. The CDR3 DNA reads as TGCGCCAGCACCCTAAAGATCGGCGGGACAGGATCCTCCTACGAGCAGTACTTC. Amino acid sequence: CASTLKIGGTGSSYEQYF.

The rearrangement uses TRBV27 and TRBJ2-2, with 10 positions matching TRBD2. Germline V gene data show CDR1 as MNHEY and CDR2 as SMNVEV (reference sequence). This CDR3 has 17 amino acids. V was pared by 3 bases and J by 5 bases, with 9 bases of the junction left unmatched. CDR3 residues: CASSFGGSSGSTGELFF. DNA for the CDR3: TGTGCCAGCAGTTTCGGCGGGTCTAGCGGGAGTACCGGGGAGCTGTTTTTT.

CDR3 amino acids: CASSLGRGYLDEQYF. The CDR3 coding sequence is TGCGCCAGCAGCTTAGGGAGGGGTTACCTCGACGAGCAGTACTTC. J is TRBJ2-7 and V is TRBV5-1; 7 positions match TRBD2. V trimming: 2 bases; J trimming: 5 bases; junction bases outside the gene matches: 10. Looked up from germline, CDR1 is SGHRS and CDR2 is YFSETQ. This CDR3 is 15 amino acids long.

This chain connects TRBV9 to TRBJ2-2; tentatively, D is TRBD1 (6 bases). This CDR3 comprises 15 residues. The germline V and J ends were trimmed by 4 bases and 6 bases, with 16 bases remaining between them. Germline V gives CDR1 SGDLS, CDR2 YYNGEE. CDR3 region: CASSKQGWDPGELFF. CDR3 in DNA: TGTGCCAGCAGCAAACAGGGCTGGGATCCCGGGGAGCTGTTTTTT.

In DNA form, the CDR3 reads TGTGCCAGCAGTTTATTGGGGCCTGAGCAGTTCTTC. It translates to CASSLLGPEQFF. The gene calls are TRBV28 and TRBJ2-1, with a tentative D call TRBD1 (5 bases). Trimming took 1 base from V and 9 from J, leaving 7 bases between them. Germline assignment: CDR1 MDHEN and CDR2 SYDVKM. CDR3 length: 12 amino acids.

Comments on this clone: This CDR3 is also generated by other DNA sequences in the sample. The chain recombines TRBV4-1 with TRBJ1-4; no firm D call. Germline V gene data show CDR1 as MGHRA and CDR2 as YSYEKL. The V and J ends lost 0 bases and 8 bases respectively, with 4 bases between them. CDR3 length: 12 residues. CDR3 loop: CASSQEGEKLFF. The CDR3 DNA sequence: TGCGCCAGCAGCCAAGAGGGGGAAAAACTGTTTTTT.

The chain carries TRBV28 and TRBJ1-5; D is unresolved. The CDR3 runs to 12 residues. The germline V gene has CDR1 MDHEN and CDR2 SYDVKM. The germline V and J ends were trimmed by 3 bases and 5 bases, with 5 bases remaining between them. Here the CDR3 reads CASSFEYQPQHF. In DNA form, the CDR3 reads TGTGCCAGCAGTTTCGAGTATCAGCCCCAGCATTTT.

The rearrangement links TRBV18 to TRBJ2-5; D gene ambiguous. The CDR3 spans 15 residues. Between the trimmed V and J ends, which lost 3 bases and 2 bases, there was a span of 13 bases. Germline V CDR1 and CDR2: KGHSH, LQKENI. CDR3 coding DNA: TGTGCCAGCTCACCCAGTCTGCTGGAGCAAGAGACCCAGTACTTC. Protein product: CASSPSLLEQETQYF. Looking up the rest from reference TRBV18 and TRBJ2-5 gives the full variable domain: NAGVMQNPRHLVRRRGQEARLRCSPMKGHSHVYWYRQLPEEGLKFMVYLQKENIIDESGMPKERFSAEFPKEGPSILRIQQVVRGDSAAYFCASSPSLLEQETQYFGPGTRLLVL.